This entry describes one T cell receptor (beta chain). The junction and the germline gene differ at one end; a read error may be behind it. These data come from a study of blood T cell repertoires in COVID-19. The CDR3 has 13 amino acids. Measured with immunoSEQ multiplex PCR; TCRdb has only the in-frame clones, and not every one. The repertoire holds roughly 250,000 clones, with 87% as singletons. This receptor was identified in a woman in her twenties or thirties with acute COVID-19. The chain has TRBV12-3 or TRBV12-4 and TRBJ2-1; TRBD2 agrees at 15 bases. Sequencing was performed on PBMCs or T cells enriched from blood (not recorded which). The CDR3 sequence is CASSLGLAGGPIF. The CDR3 DNA is TGTGCCAGCAGTCTAGGACTAGCGGGGGGGCCAATCTTC.